This TCR beta chain was sequenced in a study of T cell repertoires in cytomegalovirus infection. The overall study: Public signatures in TCR beta pointed to CMV infection and matching HLA type.

Whole-study results and caveats: People with CMV and the relevant HLA were identified by cumulative public TCR beta family frequency. There were HLA-C-restricted CMV-specific TCR beta clonotypes dominating the ex vivo response.

TCRdb re-analysed the reads in MiXCR, keeping a single row per CDR3 protein. Here the sample spans about 490,000 distinct CDR3 sequences, 11% being singletons. The CDR3 runs 15 residues. Germline V gene sequence: CDR1 SEHNR, CDR2 FQNEAQ (reference sequence). Trimming shortened V by 5 bases and J by 6 bases, and 17 bases separated the two germline ends. Many counts were recorded for this clonotype. Its matching antigen is unknown. The chain uses TRBV7-9 and TRBJ2-1; either TRBD1 or TRBD2 may fit D (5 bases each). Sequencing used PBMCs. The origin of this receptor is a human donor in good health (CMV status not recorded). Some clones in this sample may be carry-over from other donors' samples. The CDR3 loop is CASSLVWDPGNEQFF. The CDR3 bases are TGTGCCAGCAGCCTGGTTTGGGACCCCGGCAATGAGCAGTTCTTC.